This entry lists 7 T cell receptor beta chains sequenced from one sample in a study of blood T cells in healthy people across ages. It was with a sample-barcoded 5' primer and a J-beta primer mix that a second PCR of roughly 6 to 11 cycles was run. TCRdb redid the calling of the 5' RACE reads with MiXCR, one entry per CDR3 protein. The sample consists of 1.5 million to 2 million distinct CDR3 sequences, approximately 40% of them appearing once. The sequenced material came from blood. These receptors were taken from a human donor in good health.

This clonotype was seen only a few times. This chain connects TRBV28 to TRBJ1-1; D unclear. The CDR3 runs to 15 residues. Germline assignment: CDR1 MDHEN and CDR2 SYDVKM. Deletions cut 4 bases from V and 5 bases from J, with 17 bases between. Written as DNA, the CDR3 is TGTGCCAGCAGTTCTGGGATAGATGCTTTTACTGAAGCTTTCTTT. It specifies CASSSGIDAFTEAFF.

The chain couples TRBV4-1 to TRBJ2-5; D is unresolved. Matching the DNA end better, TRBJ2-7 makes the J call doubtful. The CDR3 runs to 13 residues. CDR1 is MGHRA, CDR2 YSYEKL, per germline. The CDR3 coding sequence is TGCGCCAGCAGCCAAGAGCAGGACCGCGAGCAGTACTTC. Translating it yields CASSQEQDREQYF.

This chain links TRBV7-9 with TRBJ1-4, with D unresolved. The germline V gene encodes CDR1 SEHNR and CDR2 FQNEAQ (reference sequence). The CDR3 totals 11 residues. Trimming took off 5 bases at V and 14 bases at J, with 12 bases between the two ends. The CDR3 nucleotides read TGTGCCAGCAGCCAGCAGACCGACCTGTTTTTT. Amino acids: CASSQQTDLFF.

This chain connects TRBV7-9 to TRBJ2-7; D unclear. V was pared by 0 bases and J by 0 bases, with 12 bases between. Germline CDR1 reads SEHNR; CDR2 reads FQNEAQ (reference sequence). This CDR3 is built from 16 residues. CDR3 DNA sequence: TGTGCCAGCAGCTTAGCGTTTTCTCGAAGCTCCTACGAGCAGTACTTC. It specifies CASSLAFSRSSYEQYF. The whole variable domain, remainder taken from reference TRBV7-9 and TRBJ2-7, is DTGVSQNPRHKITKRGQNVTFRCDPISEHNRLYWYRQTLGQGPEFLTYFQNEAQLEKSRLLSDRFSAERPKGSFSTLEIQRTEQGDSAMYLCASSLAFSRSSYEQYFGPGTRLTVT.

The V call is TRBV20-1, the J call TRBJ2-7; possible D gene TRBD2, 5 bases. This CDR3 spans 15 amino acids. In germline, CDR1 is DFQATT, CDR2 SNEGSKA (reference sequence). The germline V and J ends were trimmed by 0 bases and 0 bases, with 12 bases remaining between them. Written as DNA, the CDR3 is TGCAGTGCTAGAGATTTGGACTTTAGCTCCTACGAGCAGTACTTC. It specifies CSARDLDFSSYEQYF.

This clonotype was seen once. V and J are TRBV27 and TRBJ1-2; no clear D. Per germline, CDR1 MNHEY and CDR2 SMNVEV (reference sequence). V was pared by 2 bases and J by 4 bases, with 14 bases between. The CDR3 covers 15 residues. In nucleotides, the CDR3 is TGTGCCAGCAGTTTAAAGGACCGAGACATCTATGGCTACACCTTC. Encoded protein: CASSLKDRDIYGYTF.

This clonotype occurred many times. V and J are TRBV12-3 or TRBV12-4 and TRBJ2-5; 12 nucleotides match TRBD2. This CDR3 region has 14 residues. J gave up 5 bases and V 5 bases, and 3 bases lay outside the gene matches. CDR3 residues: CASSPSGGEETQYF. Written as DNA, the CDR3 is TGTGCCAGCAGTCCTAGCGGGGGGGAGGAGACCCAGTACTTC.